This T cell receptor beta chain emerged from a study of regulatory T cells in long-lasting Graves disease. Time point defined: newly diagnosed GD, antithyroid drugs for less than 3 months. There was RNA extracted from PBMCs, and the TCR library was made from it. This clonotype came up many times. TCR beta libraries were built with iRepertoire HTBI primers and Arm-PCR of CDR3 regions. TCRdb called the multiplex PCR reads again in MiXCR, with one record for every CDR3 protein. The table has about 460,000 distinct CDR3 sequences, 11% to 15% seen once. V shed 3 bases, J shed 1 base, and the junction held 13 bases outside the gene matches. There are 17 residues in the CDR3. Germline CDR1 DFQATT, CDR2 SNEGSKA (reference sequence). The data were also submitted as part of a second study, on T cells in Graves' hyperthyroidism and ophthalmopathy. That paper notes: Most expanded thyroid clonotypes above 0.001 recurred in blood.

The sequence was obtained from a woman in her 50s with Graves disease. Sequenced material: peripheral blood mononuclear cells (PBMCs), taken at new diagnosis, from a patient treated with antithyroid drugs. The chain has TRBV20-1 and TRBJ2-7; 9 positions agree with TRBD2. CDR3 in amino acids: CSASPGLALKGSYEQYF. The CDR3 nucleotides are TGCAGTGCTAGTCCGGGACTAGCTCTAAAGGGGTCCTACGAGCAGTACTTC.